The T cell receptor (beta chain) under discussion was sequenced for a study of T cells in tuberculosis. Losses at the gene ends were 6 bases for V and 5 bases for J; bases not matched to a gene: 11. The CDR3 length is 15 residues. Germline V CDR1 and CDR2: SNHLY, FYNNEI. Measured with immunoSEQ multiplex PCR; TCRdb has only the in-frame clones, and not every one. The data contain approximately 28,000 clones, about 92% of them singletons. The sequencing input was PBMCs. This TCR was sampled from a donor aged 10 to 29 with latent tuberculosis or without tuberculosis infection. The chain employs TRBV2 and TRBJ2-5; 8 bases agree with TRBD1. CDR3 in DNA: TGTGCCAGCAGCGAAACCGGGACAGGCAGGGAGACCCAGTACTTC. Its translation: CASSETGTGRETQYF. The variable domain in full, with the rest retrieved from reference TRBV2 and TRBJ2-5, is EPEVTQTPSHQVTQMGQEVILRCVPISNHLYFYWYRQILGQKVEFLVSFYNNEISEKSEIFDDQFSVERPDGSNFTLKIRSTKLEDSAMYFCASSETGTGRETQYFGPGTRLLVL.